Here is one T cell receptor beta chain with its context. Its target is not known. With 6 bases clipped from V and 6 bases from J, the junction kept 10 bases outside the gene matches. The germline V gene has CDR1 SGHRS and CDR2 YFSETQ. The CDR3 spans 14 residues. The data derive from a study of T cells after posttransplantation cyclophosphamide. Whole-study results and caveats: Later post-transplant blood repertoires were often dominated by donor CD8+ memory clones. Tissue-infiltrating T cells from skin or gut overlapped little with blood T cells. Recipient CMV seropositivity and CMV reactivation strongly tracked TRB clonality.

Assay: immunoSEQ multiplex PCR; the TCRdb copy retains only in-frame clones and omits some. The table shows tens of thousands of clones, with 70% to 90% occurring only once. A marrow graft followed busulfan-fludarabine conditioning, with cyclophosphamide on days +3 and +4. The TCR was taken from a female patient in her 30s who received an allogeneic stem cell transplant from an unrelated donor, was CMV-positive, and had no GVHD. The T cells may partly be graft donor cells. This specimen consisted of PBMCs, obtained after allogeneic stem cell transplant with posttransplant cyclophosphamide. The V call is TRBV5-1, the J call TRBJ2-7; 9 bases match TRBD1. The CDR3 spells CASTSGTGSFEQYF. The CDR3 coding sequence is TGCGCCAGCACCTCCGGGACAGGGAGCTTCGAGCAGTACTTC.